This TCR beta chain comes out of a study of T cell responses to AZD1222 COVID-19 vaccine. Data came from immunoSEQ multiplex PCR; TCRdb stores just in-frame clones and leaves some out. Found here are some 200,000 clones, approximately 90% of them singletons; the top ten hold 3.4%. The V gene end was trimmed by 7 bases and the J gene end by 6 bases; junction bases not matched to a gene: 15. In germline, CDR1 is SNHLY, CDR2 FYNNEI. This CDR3 region has 17 residues. V usage is TRBV2 and J usage is TRBJ1-5, with 10 positions matching TRBD1. The specimen comprised peripheral blood, sampled 28 days after the second AZD1222 dose. This receptor was taken from an adult who received the AZD1222 COVID-19 vaccine. CDR3 sequence: CASTFDRGRHRGQPQHF. For the CDR3, the DNA is TGTGCCAGCACCTTCGACAGGGGGCGTCATAGGGGTCAGCCCCAGCATTTT.